These T cell receptor beta chains were read from a single sample in a study of Ad26.COV2.S vaccination and SARS-CoV-2 variants. Produced via immunoSEQ multiplex PCR; TCRdb's table is partial and in-frame only. The data show approximately 460,000 clones, about 88% seen once. The specimen was peripheral blood, collected in a trial of Ad26.COV2.S vaccine versus placebo. These receptors were obtained from a person aged 18 to 59 who received the Ad26.COV2.S COVID-19 vaccine or a placebo. The CDR3 runs from the conserved cysteine through the conserved F or W. D genes are given only for firm matches. Rows give clone size only sometimes, using once, few, many, or a class for an expanded clone.

d_call	clone_size	v_call	j_call	cdr3_nt	cdr3_aa
-	-	TRBV19	TRBJ2-1	TGTGCCAGTAGTAGTGGGGGAAAGATTGACAATGAGCAGTTCTTC	CASSSGGKIDNEQFF
TRBD1	-	TRBV4-3	TRBJ1-4	TGCGCCAGCAGCCAAGATTGGACAGGGAGGGCTGAAAAACTGTTTTTT	CASSQDWTGRAEKLFF
TRBD1	-	TRBV7-9	TRBJ2-5	TGTGCCAGCAGCTTACAGACAGGGGGAATGGAGACCCAGTACTTC	CASSLQTGGMETQYF
TRBD2	-	TRBV5-1	TRBJ2-7	TGCGCCAGCAGCACGGCACCGGGACTAGTCGGTTACGAGCAGTACTTC	CASSTAPGLVGYEQYF
TRBD2	-	TRBV30	TRBJ2-3	TGTGCCTGGTCGGGGGGGTTCACAGATACGCAGTATTTT	CAWSGGFTDTQYF
-	few	TRBV29-1	TRBJ1-1	TGCAGCGTAATCTTGGAGGGGCGGAACACTGAAGCTTTCTTT	CSVILEGRNTEAFF
-	-	TRBV28	TRBJ2-3	TGTGCCAGCAGTTCCTCGTTGCGCACAGATACGCAGTATTTT	CASSSSLRTDTQYF
-	-	TRBV30	TRBJ2-1	TGTGCCTGGAGTAACTGGGGCAATGAGCAGTTCTTC	CAWSNWGNEQFF
-	-	TRBV7-3	TRBJ2-3	TGTGCCAGCAGCTTATTCCCGGGAGCTAACACAGATACGCAGTATTTT	CASSLFPGANTDTQYF
-	-	TRBV5-4	TRBJ2-5	TGTGCCAGCAGCGTGGGCTTAGGGACCCAAGAGACCCAGTACTTC	CASSVGLGTQETQYF
TRBD2	-	TRBV7-8	TRBJ2-2	TGTGCCAGCAGCTTAGGCTGGTTAGCGGGGGGGCGCACCGGGGAGCTGTTTTTT	CASSLGWLAGGRTGELFF
-	-	TRBV3-1/TRBV3-2	TRBJ2-5	TGTGCCAGCAGCCCCCGCCAACAGACCCAGTACTTC	CASSPRQQTQYF
TRBD1	-	TRBV2	TRBJ2-7	TGTGCCAGCTTGGACAGGGGACACTCCTACGAGCAGTACTTC	CASLDRGHSYEQYF
TRBD1	-	TRBV6-5	TRBJ1-5	TGTGCCAGCAGTTACCCGGGACAGGGAAAAAATCAGCCCCAGCATTTT	CASSYPGQGKNQPQHF
-	-	TRBV6-5	TRBJ2-5	TGTGCCAGCACAAAGCCTCCCCAAGAGACCCAGTACTTC	CASTKPPQETQYF
-	-	TRBV25-1	TRBJ1-4	TGTGCCAGCAAACGGGACCCAAATGAAAAACTGTTTTTT	CASKRDPNEKLFF
-	-	TRBV28	TRBJ2-5	TGTGCCAGCAGTTTAGAAGAGACCCAGTACTTC	CASSLEETQYF
TRBD2	-	TRBV5-4	TRBJ2-3	TGTGCCAGCAAACTTTTAGCGGGAGATAGAGATACGCAGTATTTT	CASKLLAGDRDTQYF
-	-	TRBV6-5	TRBJ1-3	TGTGCCAGCACAGGTGCTGGAAACACCATATATTTT	CASTGAGNTIYF
-	-	TRBV6-2/TRBV6-3	TRBJ1-1	TGTGCCAGCAGTTTGGAGGGTGCGGCTTTCTTT	CASSLEGAAFF
-	once	TRBV6-2/TRBV6-3	TRBJ1-5	TGTGCCAGCAGTTACTACCCAACAGAGAGCAATCAGCCCCAGCATTTT	CASSYYPTESNQPQHF
-	medium-sized	TRBV7-9	TRBJ2-5	TGTGCCAGCAGCAAGGAATACCAAGAGACCCAGTACTTC	CASSKEYQETQYF
-	-	TRBV21-1	TRBJ1-2	TGTGCCAGCCACTGCCATGGGACAGGGGAAATCGATGGCTACACCTTC	CASHCHGTGEIDGYTF
-	-	TRBV18	TRBJ1-1	TGTGCCAGCTCACCAATGGAGGGGCGGAACACTGAAGCTTTCTTT	CASSPMEGRNTEAFF
-	-	TRBV25-1	TRBJ1-5	TGTGCCAGCAGTCGGCGGGAAGTGGGGCAGCCCCAGCATTTT	CASSRREVGQPQHF
-	-	TRBV9	TRBJ2-2	TGTGCCAGCAAGCCAGACCCAAACACCGGGGAGCTGTTTTTT	CASKPDPNTGELFF
-	-	TRBV4-3	TRBJ1-1	TGCGCCAGCAGCCAAGATATACGGGGAGAGACTGAAGCTTTCTTT	CASSQDIRGETEAFF
TRBD1	-	TRBV12-3/TRBV12-4	TRBJ1-2	TGTGCCAGCAGGCCCCGACAGGGGCGAAGCTACACCTTC	CASRPRQGRSYTF
-	-	TRBV7-9	TRBJ2-1	TGTGCCAGCAGCTTAACTACTAGTTCCAATGAGCAGTTCTTC	CASSLTTSSNEQFF
-	-	TRBV19	TRBJ1-5	TGTGCCAGTAGATCAACGGATCAGCCCCAGCATTTT	CASRSTDQPQHF
-	-	TRBV3-1/TRBV3-2	TRBJ2-4	TGTGCCAGCAGCCAAGTGTCGGGCGGTGGAAACATTCAGTACTTC	CASSQVSGGGNIQYF
TRBD1	-	TRBV24-1	TRBJ2-2	TGTGCCACCAGTGCTAAAGGACAGGGGGCGCGCGCCGGGGAGCTGTTTTTT	CATSAKGQGARAGELFF
-	-	TRBV28	TRBJ1-4	TGTGCCAGCAGTTATGGGGCAACTAATGAAAAACTGTTTTTT	CASSYGATNEKLFF
-	-	TRBV5-1	TRBJ2-6	TGCGCCAGCAGCTTGGCACAGTTCTCTGGGGCCAACGTCCTGACTTTC	CASSLAQFSGANVLTF
-	once	TRBV18	TRBJ1-3	TGTGCCAGCTCGCCCGCTCCCGGACGGCCCTCTGGAAACACCATATATTTT	CASSPAPGRPSGNTIYF
TRBD1	-	TRBV10-3	TRBJ1-5	TGTGCCATCAGTGGCGATTTCCAGGGGGGTCAGCCCCAGCATTTT	CAISGDFQGGQPQHF
-	-	TRBV6-5	TRBJ1-5	TGTGCCAGCAGTTACGGCCTGGGACTTCAGCCCCAGCATTTT	CASSYGLGLQPQHF
-	-	TRBV11-2	TRBJ2-5	TGTGCCAGCAGCCCCTTGGGACTGCGAGAAGAGACCCAGTACTTC	CASSPLGLREETQYF
TRBD1	-	TRBV7-9	TRBJ1-3	TGTGCCAGCAGCCCCAGGCAGGGGGTCGGAGGAAACACCATATATTTT	CASSPRQGVGGNTIYF
-	once	TRBV4-2	TRBJ2-5	TGTGCCAGCAGCCAAGAGGTCCCGGGGGAGACCCAGTACTTC	CASSQEVPGETQYF
-	-	TRBV3-1/TRBV3-2	TRBJ1-3	TGTGCCAGCAGCCACGGGGGTGGAAACACCATATATTTT	CASSHGGGNTIYF
TRBD1	-	TRBV18	TRBJ1-1	TGTGCCAGCTCACCAGGACAGGGGGTTAACACTGAAGCTTTCTTT	CASSPGQGVNTEAFF
TRBD2	once	TRBV7-9	TRBJ2-7	TGTGCCAGCAGCTCCGAGCGGGGCCGTTCCTACGAGCAGTACTTC	CASSSERGRSYEQYF
TRBD2	-	TRBV29-1	TRBJ2-1	TGCAGCGTTGGACTAGCGGGTGACTACAATGAGCAGTTCTTC	CSVGLAGDYNEQFF
TRBD1	-	TRBV28	TRBJ1-1	TGTGCCAGCAGTTTCGGGACAGCTTCCATGAACACTGAAGCTTTCTTT	CASSFGTASMNTEAFF
-	once	TRBV12-5	TRBJ2-1	TGTGCTAGTGGTTTGGTATTGGATTGGTGTATAGGCTACAATGAGCAGTTCTTC	CASGLVLDWCIGYNEQFF
TRBD2	-	TRBV7-3	TRBJ2-3	TGTGCCAGCAGCTTATTAGCGGGAGGTACAGATACGCAGTATTTT	CASSLLAGGTDTQYF
TRBD1	-	TRBV6-2/TRBV6-3	TRBJ1-4	TGTGCCAGCAGCCAAACGCCGAGGACAGGGGCTTTTGAAAAACTGTTTTTT	CASSQTPRTGAFEKLFF
TRBD2	-	TRBV9	TRBJ2-3	TGTGCCAGCAGCGCGGGAGGGGGATACACAGATACGCAGTATTTT	CASSAGGGYTDTQYF